Shown below are 27 T cell receptor beta chains from a single sample sequenced in a study of T cells in Graves' hyperthyroidism and ophthalmopathy. The source material, RNA transcripts, was used to amplify TCR beta CDR3 regions. The HTBI primer set drove a first-round RT-PCR of the TCR CDR3. MiXCR, applied by TCRdb to the multiplex PCR reads, yields one record per CDR3 protein. The sample yields roughly 600,000 distinct CDR3 sequences, roughly 14% seen once. The sequencing sample was made of blood. The receptors come from a woman aged 45-65 years with Graves' ophthalmopathy.

The chain recombines TRBV6-2 or TRBV6-3 with TRBJ2-5; TRBD1 matches at 7 bases. This CDR3 has 14 amino acids. The ends lost 6 bases at V and 5 bases at J; junction bases unmatched: 9. Looked up from germline, CDR1 is MNHEY and CDR2 is SVGEGT. The CDR3 region is CASSRGGVWETQYF. CDR3 DNA sequence: TGTGCCAGCAGCCGAGGGGGCGTTTGGGAGACCCAGTACTTC.

The V gene is TRBV7-9, the J gene TRBJ2-2; 8 bases match TRBD1. CDR1 and CDR2 (germline): SEHNR, FQNEAQ (reference sequence). Trimming took 5 bases from V and 0 from J; bases not matched to a gene: 11. This CDR3 is built from 18 residues. CDR3 nucleotide sequence: TGTGCCAGCAGCCTCGAGATGTCAGGGGGCGCGAACACCGGGGAGCTGTTTTTT. Translated, it gives CASSLEMSGGANTGELFF.

This clonotype was picked up many times. The chain uses TRBV20-1 and TRBJ2-1; D is perhaps TRBD1 (5 bases). Germline V gives CDR1 DFQATT, CDR2 SNEGSKA (reference sequence). The CDR3 length is 14 residues. V was clipped by 6 bases and J by 5 bases, with 17 bases between them. This CDR3 is CSAIWQGFDNEQFF. As DNA, the CDR3 is TGCAGTGCCATATGGCAGGGTTTCGACAATGAGCAGTTCTTC.

This clonotype occurred a few times. The V and J genes are TRBV6-2 or TRBV6-3 and TRBJ1-2; D is unresolved. Trimming left V 6 bases short and J 5 bases short, with 13 bases between. The germline gives CDR1 MNHEY, CDR2 SVGEGT. The CDR3 loop spans 13 amino acids. This chain's CDR3 is CASRETVQYGYTF. CDR3 nucleotide sequence: TGTGCCAGCAGAGAAACGGTGCAATATGGCTACACCTTC.

This clonotype has ten or more counts. The chain joins TRBV28 to TRBJ1-1; the D gene is possibly TRBD1 (5 bases). Germline CDR1 and CDR2: MDHEN and SYDVKM. Trimming took off 7 bases at V and 10 bases at J, with 10 bases between the two ends. CDR3 length equals 10 residues. The CDR3 region has the DNA TGTGCCAGCACCGCCGGGGGAGCTTTCTTT. This gives the protein CASTAGGAFF.

This clonotype was counted between two and nine times. The chain combines TRBV27 with TRBJ2-1; 7 bases are a match to TRBD1. V lost 2 bases, J lost 4 bases, and 5 bases stayed unmatched. CDR3 length: 15 residues. Germline V CDR1 and CDR2: MNHEY, SMNVEV (reference sequence). The CDR3 DNA reads as TGTGCCAGCAGTTTAACGGGACAGACTTACAATGAGCAGTTCTTC. It codes for CASSLTGQTYNEQFF.

The gene calls are TRBV4-1 and TRBJ1-4; D ambiguous. Trimming cost V 0 bases and J 6 bases, with 20 bases left between them. In germline, CDR1 is MGHRA, CDR2 YSYEKL. This CDR3 region has 18 residues. CDR3 nucleotide sequence: TGCGCCAGCAGCCAAGATCCCATCTTTAAAGGAGGGTATGAAAAACTGTTTTTT. Translated: CASSQDPIFKGGYEKLFF.

Ten or more counts support this clonotype. This chain uses TRBV11-2 with TRBJ2-2; D gene uncertain. V was cut by 0 bases and J by 4 bases, with 6 bases left in between. The germline V gene has CDR1 SGHAT and CDR2 FQNNGV. CDR3 length equals 14 residues. CDR3 bases: TGTGCCAGCAGCTTAGATATGGGCACCGGGGAGCTGTTTTTT. Translated: CASSLDMGTGELFF.

A few counts support this clonotype. This clone may be a read error of a much larger clone one base away. The V and J genes are TRBV5-1 and TRBJ2-1; 13 nucleotides agree with TRBD2. The CDR3 contains 16 residues. Germline CDR1 and CDR2: SGHRS and YFSETQ. The CDR3 sequence is CASSRGGTSGMNVQFF. In nucleotides, the CDR3 is TGTGCCAGCAGCCGAGGGGGGACTAGCGGGATGAATGTGCAGTTCTTC. The full variable domain, with the rest looked up from reference TRBV5-1 and TRBJ2-1, is KAGVTQTPRYLIKTRGQQVTLSCSPISGHRSVSWYQQTPGQGLQFLFEYFSETQRNKGNFPGRFSGRQFSNSRSEMNVSTLELGDSALYLCASSRGGTSGMNVQFFGPGTRLTVL.

This clonotype was counted many times. The chain combines TRBV20-1 with TRBJ2-7; possible D gene TRBD1, 5 bases. V was pared by 1 base and J by 6 bases, with 10 bases between. This CDR3 contains 12 residues. The germline V gene encodes CDR1 DFQATT and CDR2 SNEGSKA (reference sequence). CDR3 nucleotide sequence: TGCAGTGCTAGAGTGGGGCCCTTCGAGCAGTACTTC. It yields the protein CSARVGPFEQYF.

This clonotype appeared many times. The rearrangement joins TRBV12-3 or TRBV12-4 to TRBJ2-5; TRBD1 agrees at 9 bases. The CDR3 length is 15 residues. Unmatched junction bases numbered 5, after V lost 4 bases and J lost 2 bases. The CDR3 reads CASSSSGTGQETQYF. DNA for the CDR3: TGTGCCAGCAGTTCATCCGGGACAGGGCAAGAGACCCAGTACTTC.

The chain uses TRBV6-4 and TRBJ2-3; D unresolved. The CDR3 loop spans 14 amino acids. Germline V gene sequence: CDR1 MRHNA, CDR2 SNTAGT. Deletions cut 2 bases from V and 3 bases from J, with 9 bases between. CDR3 region: CASSDGVETDTQYF. Here the CDR3 DNA reads TGTGCCAGCAGTGACGGGGTTGAAACAGATACGCAGTATTTT.

In its sample, this clonotype was seen many times. The rearrangement links TRBV20-1 to TRBJ1-6; D remains unclear. The CDR3 has 16 residues. Germline CDR1 DFQATT, CDR2 SNEGSKA (reference sequence). V lost 0 bases to trimming and J lost 2 bases, with 11 bases between them. The DNA for the CDR3 is TGCAGTGCTAGAGATTTGAGGGTCACCTATAATTCACCCCTCCACTTT. Its protein product is CSARDLRVTYNSPLHF.

This clonotype was seen once. The chain combines TRBV5-1 with TRBJ2-5; 10 bases are shared with TRBD2. There are 13 residues in the CDR3. The germline gives CDR1 SGHRS, CDR2 YFSETQ. The V segment lost 9 bases and the J segment 5 bases; nucleotides outside the gene matches: 7. The chain's CDR3 is CANTGTSDETQYF. The DNA of the CDR3 is TGCGCCAATACCGGGACTAGCGACGAGACCCAGTACTTC.

Ten or more counts support this clonotype. The chain carries TRBV28 and TRBJ2-1, with 8 positions matching TRBD2. V lost 3 bases, J lost 5 bases, and 9 bases stayed unmatched. The V gene's germline CDR1 is MDHEN and CDR2 SYDVKM. The CDR3 extends over 16 amino acids. This CDR3 reads CASSFRGTRGNNEQFF. CDR3 sequence (DNA): TGTGCCAGCAGTTTCCGCGGGACTAGGGGCAACAATGAGCAGTTCTTC.

The chain carries TRBV28 and TRBJ1-1; D might be TRBD1 (5 bases). Germline V lookup: CDR1 MDHEN, CDR2 SYDVKM. This CDR3 has 14 residues. Trimming stripped 5 bases from V and 2 bases from J, with 12 bases between. CDR3 region: CASSDRQLNTEAFF. For the CDR3, the DNA is TGTGCCAGCAGTGACCGACAGCTAAACACTGAAGCTTTCTTT.

This clonotype was detected many times. The CDR3 sequence: CASSLAGANEQFF. Here the CDR3 DNA reads TGTGCCAGCAGCTTGGCAGGGGCCAATGAGCAGTTCTTC. The chain carries TRBV11-1 and TRBJ2-1; D is possibly TRBD1 (6 bases). V lost 3 bases and J 6 bases, leaving 9 bases between the germline ends. The CDR3 is made up of 13 amino acids. CDR1 is SGHAT, CDR2 FQDESV, per germline (reference sequence).

The rearrangement links TRBV5-1 to TRBJ2-7; no reliable D call. The CDR3 is made up of 13 amino acids. Germline CDR1 reads SGHRS; CDR2 reads YFSETQ. V was trimmed by 0 bases and J by 4 bases, leaving 8 bases between them. The CDR3 DNA is TGCGCCAGCAGCTTGGAGTGGGGTTACGAGCAGTACTTC. Amino acid sequence: CASSLEWGYEQYF.

The chain links TRBV10-3 to TRBJ2-2, with 10 bases lining up with TRBD2. Germline values: CDR1 ENHRY, CDR2 SYGVKD. This CDR3 contains 17 residues. V lost 4 bases to trimming and J lost 1 base; unmatched junction nucleotides: 6. Here the CDR3 reads CAISGPASGRNTGELFF. For the CDR3, the DNA is TGTGCCATCAGTGGGCCGGCTAGCGGGAGGAACACCGGGGAGCTGTTTTTT.

This clonotype was found many times. V gene TRBV7-9 combines with J gene TRBJ2-1; tentatively, D is TRBD2 (7 bases). The V gene's germline CDR1 is SEHNR and CDR2 FQNEAQ (reference sequence). The ends were cut back, 4 bases at V and 1 base at J, with 17 bases in the middle. The CDR3 runs to 17 residues. The CDR3 DNA follows: TGTGCCAGCAGCTCCCGGGGGAGGGGGTATTCCTACAATGAGCAGTTCTTC. Protein: CASSSRGRGYSYNEQFF.

This clonotype has only a few counts. The genes are TRBV20-1 and TRBJ2-2, with D tentatively TRBD1 or TRBD2 (6 bases each). This CDR3 region has 16 residues. Trimming took 1 base from V and 6 from J, leaving 18 bases between them. Looked up from germline, CDR1 is DFQATT and CDR2 is SNEGSKA (reference sequence). The CDR3 coding sequence is TGCAGTGCTAGAGGCGGGACACCCGGAAGGGCCGGGGAGCTGTTTTTT. Its protein is CSARGGTPGRAGELFF.

This clonotype was seen repeatedly, ten times or more. V and J are TRBV5-1 and TRBJ2-1, with TRBD2 identical over 9 bases. From germline, CDR1 is SGHRS and CDR2 YFSETQ. The CDR3 covers 15 residues. V lost 3 bases and J lost 5; bases outside the gene matches: 6. CDR3 bases: TGCGCCAGCAGCTACGCGGGAGGGTCCCACAATGAGCAGTTCTTC. As protein: CASSYAGGSHNEQFF.

The sample holds many counts of this clonotype. This chain connects TRBV6-2 or TRBV6-3 to TRBJ1-1; D might be TRBD1 (5 bases). The germline V gene encodes CDR1 MNHEY and CDR2 SVGEGT. V lost 6 bases and J 4 bases, leaving 15 bases between the germline ends. The CDR3 sequence is 14 residues long. CDR3 bases: TGTGCCAGCAGCGGTTGGAGGGGCATCACTGAAGCTTTCTTT. It specifies CASSGWRGITEAFF.

This clonotype was found many times. The chain employs TRBV2 and TRBJ2-7; 8 bases are shared with TRBD1. Germline CDR1 is SNHLY and CDR2 is FYNNEI. J lost 9 bases, V lost 6 bases, and 10 bases had no gene match. The CDR3 consists of 13 residues. The CDR3 sequence is CASSADWTGPQYF. In nucleotides, the CDR3 is TGTGCCAGCAGCGCCGACTGGACAGGGCCGCAGTACTTC.

The table lists this clonotype with many counts. The CDR3 loop reads CASRADWDRGRYEQYF. The CDR3 nucleotides read TGTGCCAGCAGAGCGGACTGGGACAGGGGACGGTACGAGCAGTACTTC. The chain couples TRBV28 to TRBJ2-7; 10 bases line up with TRBD1. Germline loops: CDR1 MDHEN, CDR2 SYDVKM. J gave up 4 bases and V 6 bases, and 12 bases lay outside the gene matches. The CDR3 runs to 16 residues.

This clonotype showed up many times. This chain links TRBV20-1 with TRBJ1-1, with TRBD1 matching over 7 bases. This CDR3 is 14 amino acids long. The germline V gene encodes CDR1 DFQATT and CDR2 SNEGSKA (reference sequence). The trim removed 4 bases at V and 0 bases at J, leaving 5 bases unmatched. The CDR3 reads CSAMEDRLNTEAFF. CDR3 in DNA: TGCAGTGCTATGGAGGACAGGCTGAACACTGAAGCTTTCTTT.

V and J are TRBV15 and TRBJ1-4; D may be TRBD1 (6 bases). This CDR3 is 14 amino acids long. V dropped 3 bases and J dropped 4 bases, with 9 bases sitting between them. Germline V gene lookup returns CDR1 LNHNV and CDR2 YYDKDF (reference sequence). Here the CDR3 DNA reads TGTGCCACCAGCAGCGGACAGATTAATGAAAAACTGTTTTTT. As protein: CATSSGQINEKLFF.